The sequence of this T cell receptor (beta chain) was determined in a study of T cell repertoires in cytomegalovirus infection. Study at large: HLA-C-restricted CMV epitopes, recently identified, and well-studied HLA-B-restricted ones were used by the study.

Per the germline V gene, CDR1 is SGHDN and CDR2 is FVKESK. This CDR3 region has 13 residues. Trimming removed 2 bases from V and 10 bases from J; junction bases left unmatched: 5. TCRdb independently ran MiXCR on the reads; one entry per CDR3 protein. The sample carries hundreds of thousands of distinct CDR3 sequences, approximately 33% recorded once. On this clonotype: As yet, its antigen is unknown.

The TCR was taken from a human donor in good health (CMV status not recorded). Some clones in this sample may be carry-over from other donors' samples. The sample here was cultured CD8+ T cells from PBMCs, taken from culture after CMV antigen stimulation. This chain links TRBV14 with TRBJ2-1, with 7 bases identical to TRBD1. The CDR3 DNA reads as TGTGCCAGCAGCCAATTTACAGGGGACGAGCAGTTCTTC. Translation gives CASSQFTGDEQFF. Full variable domain (rest looked up from reference TRBV14 and TRBJ2-1): EAGVTQFPSHSVIEKGQTVTLRCDPISGHDNLYWYRRVMGKEIKFLLHFVKESKQDESGMPNNRFLAERTGGTYSTLKVQPAELEDSGVYFCASSQFTGDEQFFGPGTRLTVL.